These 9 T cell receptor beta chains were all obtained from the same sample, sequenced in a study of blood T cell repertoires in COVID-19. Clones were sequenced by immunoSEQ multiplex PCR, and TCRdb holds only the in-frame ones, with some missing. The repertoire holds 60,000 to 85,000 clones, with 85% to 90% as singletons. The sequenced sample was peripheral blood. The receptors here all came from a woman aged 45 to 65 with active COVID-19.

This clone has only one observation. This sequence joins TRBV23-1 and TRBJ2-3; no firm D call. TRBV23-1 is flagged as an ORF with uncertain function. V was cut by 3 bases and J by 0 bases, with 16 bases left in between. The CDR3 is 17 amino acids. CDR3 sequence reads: CASSQPPKHQSTDTQYF. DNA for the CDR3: TGCGCCAGCAGTCAGCCCCCCAAACACCAGAGCACAGATACGCAGTATTTT.

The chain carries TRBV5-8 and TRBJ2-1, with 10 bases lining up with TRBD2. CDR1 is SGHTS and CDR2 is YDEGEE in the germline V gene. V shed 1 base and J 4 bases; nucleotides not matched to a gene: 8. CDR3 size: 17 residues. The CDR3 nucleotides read TGTGCCAGCAGCTTGTTTAGCGGGAGGTTCCGTTACAATGAGCAGTTCTTC. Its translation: CASSLFSGRFRYNEQFF.

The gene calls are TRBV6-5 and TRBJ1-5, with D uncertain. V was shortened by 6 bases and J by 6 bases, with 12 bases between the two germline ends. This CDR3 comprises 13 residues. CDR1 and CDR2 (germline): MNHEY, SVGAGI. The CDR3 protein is CASSQEMSQPQHF. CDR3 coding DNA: TGTGCCAGCAGCCAAGAGATGAGTCAGCCCCAGCATTTT.

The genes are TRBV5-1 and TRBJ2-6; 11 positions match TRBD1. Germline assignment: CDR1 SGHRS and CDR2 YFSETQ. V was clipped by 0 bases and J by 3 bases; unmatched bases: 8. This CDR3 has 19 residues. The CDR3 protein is CASSLAIGQGAGGANVLTF. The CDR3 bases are TGCGCCAGCAGCTTGGCCATAGGACAGGGGGCGGGTGGGGCCAACGTCCTGACTTTC.

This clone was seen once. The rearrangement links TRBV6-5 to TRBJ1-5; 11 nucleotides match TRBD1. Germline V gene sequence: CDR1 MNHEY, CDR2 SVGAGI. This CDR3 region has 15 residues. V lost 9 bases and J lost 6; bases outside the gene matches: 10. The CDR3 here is CASGPRGQGVQPQHF. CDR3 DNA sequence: TGTGCCAGTGGTCCTAGGGGACAGGGGGTTCAGCCCCAGCATTTT.

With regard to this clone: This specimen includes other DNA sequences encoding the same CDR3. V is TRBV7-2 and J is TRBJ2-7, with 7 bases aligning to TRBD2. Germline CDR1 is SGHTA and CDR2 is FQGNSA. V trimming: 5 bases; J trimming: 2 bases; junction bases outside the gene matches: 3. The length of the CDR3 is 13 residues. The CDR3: CASSLGRAYEQYF. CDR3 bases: TGTGCCAGCAGCCTTGGGAGGGCCTACGAGCAGTACTTC.

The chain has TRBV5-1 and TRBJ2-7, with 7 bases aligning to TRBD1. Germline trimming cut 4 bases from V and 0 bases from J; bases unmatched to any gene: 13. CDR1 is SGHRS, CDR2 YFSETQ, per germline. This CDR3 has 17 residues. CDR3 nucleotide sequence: TGCGCCAGCAGCCGGGCAGAGGGACAGTGGAGCTCCTACGAGCAGTACTTC. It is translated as CASSRAEGQWSSYEQYF.

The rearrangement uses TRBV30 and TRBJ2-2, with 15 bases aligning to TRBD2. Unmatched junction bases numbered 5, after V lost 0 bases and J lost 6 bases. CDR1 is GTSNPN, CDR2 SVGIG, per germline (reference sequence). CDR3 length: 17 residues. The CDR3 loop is CAWSVGLAGGGPGELFF. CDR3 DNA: TGTGCCTGGAGTGTAGGACTAGCGGGAGGGGGGCCCGGGGAGCTGTTTTTT.

CDR3 protein: CASLKDGGTDTQYF. As DNA, the CDR3 is TGTGCCAGTCTAAAAGACGGGGGGACAGATACGCAGTATTTT. The chain carries TRBV19 and TRBJ2-3; 7 nucleotides agree with TRBD2. Germline values: CDR1 LNHDA, CDR2 SQIVND (reference sequence). The CDR3 has 14 amino acids. The trim removed 8 bases at V and 3 bases at J, leaving 8 bases unmatched.